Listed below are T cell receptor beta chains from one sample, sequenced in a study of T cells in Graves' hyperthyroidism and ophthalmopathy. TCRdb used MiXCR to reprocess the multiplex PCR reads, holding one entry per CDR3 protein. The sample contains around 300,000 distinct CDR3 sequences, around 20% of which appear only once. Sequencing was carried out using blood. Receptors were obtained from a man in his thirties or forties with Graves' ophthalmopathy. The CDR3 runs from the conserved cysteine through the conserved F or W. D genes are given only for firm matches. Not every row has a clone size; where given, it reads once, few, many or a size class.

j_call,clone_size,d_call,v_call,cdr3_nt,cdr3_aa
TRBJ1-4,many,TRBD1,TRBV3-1,TGTGCCAGCAGCCGAACCGGGACAGGGTCTGAAAAACTGTTTTTT,CASSRTGTGSEKLFF
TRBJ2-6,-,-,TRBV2,TGTGCCAGCAGTGGCGACAGCTCGTTCCTGACTTTC,CASSGDSSFLTF
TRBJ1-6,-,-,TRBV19,TGTGCCAGTAGTCCGCGGGAGGGTAATTCACCCCTCCACTTT,CASSPREGNSPLHF
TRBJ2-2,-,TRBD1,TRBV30,TGTGCCTGGAGTAGTTCCAGGACAGGGAGAACCGGGGAGCTGTTTTTT,CAWSSSRTGRTGELFF
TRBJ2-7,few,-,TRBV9,TGTGCCAGCAGCGTGAGGACGGGCTACGAGCAGTACTTC,CASSVRTGYEQYF
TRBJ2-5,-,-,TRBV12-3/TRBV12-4,TGTGCCAGCAGTTTTTTCGTGGGGACCCAGTACTTC,CASSFFVGTQYF
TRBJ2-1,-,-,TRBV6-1,TGTGCCAGCTCACCACCGTCGAGAAATGAGCAGTTCTTC,CASSPPSRNEQFF
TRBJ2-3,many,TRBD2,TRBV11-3,TGTGCCAGCAGCGCTCGACTAGCGGGATGGGCAGATACGCAGTATTTT,CASSARLAGWADTQYF
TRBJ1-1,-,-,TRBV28,TGTGCCAGCAGTTTATTCGCGGACTTAGGCACTGAAGCTTTCTTT,CASSLFADLGTEAFF
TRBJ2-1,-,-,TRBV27,TGTGCCAGCAGTCCACCTAGTAATGAGCAGTTCTTC,CASSPPSNEQFF
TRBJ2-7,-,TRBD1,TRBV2,TGTGCCACACGGACAGGGCGGTCCTCCTACGAGCAGTACTTC,CATRTGRSSYEQYF
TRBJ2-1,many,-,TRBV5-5,TGTGCCAGCAGCTCGGCAGCTTATGGTGAGCAGTTCTTC,CASSSAAYGEQFF
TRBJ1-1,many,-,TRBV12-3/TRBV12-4,TGTGCCAGCAGTTTACAGGAGTTGGCGAACACTGAAGCTTTCTTT,CASSLQELANTEAFF
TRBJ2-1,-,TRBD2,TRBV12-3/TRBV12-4,TGTGCCAGCAGTTGGGGGGGACTAGCGGGGTACAATGAGCAGTTCTTC,CASSWGGLAGYNEQFF
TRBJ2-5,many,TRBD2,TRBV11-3,TGTGCCAGCAGCGGGAGGGACGGATACCAAGAGACCCAGTACTTC,CASSGRDGYQETQYF
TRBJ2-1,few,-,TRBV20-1,TGCAGTGCTAGAGACAGGGAGCAGTTCTTC,CSARDREQFF
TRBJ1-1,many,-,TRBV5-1,TGCGCCAGCAGCTGGTCGACCGTGAACACTGAAGCTTTCTTT,CASSWSTVNTEAFF
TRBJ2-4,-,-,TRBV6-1,TGTGCCAGCAGTCCTCCGACGGGAGCCAAAAACATTCAGTACTTC,CASSPPTGAKNIQYF
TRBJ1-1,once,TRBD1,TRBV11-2,TGTGCCAGCAGCAAGATACAGGGGGCCGCCACTGAAGCTTTCTTT,CASSKIQGAATEAFF
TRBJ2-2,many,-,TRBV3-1,TGTGCCAGCAGCCAAGATCTGCGACTGCACGGGGAGCTGTTTTTT,CASSQDLRLHGELFF
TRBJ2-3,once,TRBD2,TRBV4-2,TGTGCCAGCAGCCCTGACCAGGCTAGCGGGACAGATACGCAGTATTTT,CASSPDQASGTDTQYF
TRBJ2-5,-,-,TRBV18,TGTGCCAGCCGTTCACCTTCGGAGACCCAGTACTTC,CASRSPSETQYF
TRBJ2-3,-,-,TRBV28,TGTGCCAGCAGTTTACTGGGGGCAGGCAGTCAGTATTTT,CASSLLGAGSQYF
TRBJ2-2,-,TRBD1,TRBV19,TGTGCCAGTAGGATGGGGACAGCGAACACCGGGGAGCTGTTTTTT,CASRMGTANTGELFF
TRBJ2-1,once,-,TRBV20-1,TGCAGTGTCCCGTTGGGCTACAATGAGCAGTTCTTC,CSVPLGYNEQFF
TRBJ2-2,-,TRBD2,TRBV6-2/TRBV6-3,TGTGCCACAAAATCGGGACTAGCGGGCACCGGCACCGGGGAGCTGTTTTTT,CATKSGLAGTGTGELFF
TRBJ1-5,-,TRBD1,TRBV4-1,TGCGCCAGCAGCCCCTCGGAAGGGGGCGCGGGCAATCAGCCCCAGCATTTT,CASSPSEGGAGNQPQHF
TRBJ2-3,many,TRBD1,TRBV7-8,TGTGCCAGCAGCTCACGGACAGGGGCATTGGGAGATACGCAGTATTTT,CASSSRTGALGDTQYF
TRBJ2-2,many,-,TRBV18,TGTGCCAGCTCAAAAAAAGGTCCCGGGGAGCTGTTTTTT,CASSKKGPGELFF
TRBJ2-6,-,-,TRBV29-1,TGCAGCGTTAGTCACAACTCTGGGGCCAACGTCCTGACTTTC,CSVSHNSGANVLTF
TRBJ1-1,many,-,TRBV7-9,TGTGCCAGCAGCCCCCTCACTTACAGCCAAGCTTTCTTT,CASSPLTYSQAFF
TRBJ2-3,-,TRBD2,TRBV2,TGTGCCAGGCAAGCTGGGACTAGCGGGTACACAGATACGCAGTATTTT,CARQAGTSGYTDTQYF
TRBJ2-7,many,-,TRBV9,TGTGCCAGCAGCGTATCCGGGTCAACCTTCGAGCAGTACTTC,CASSVSGSTFEQYF
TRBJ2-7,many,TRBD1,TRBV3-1,TGTGCCAGCAGCGTTTGGACAGGGGACTACGAGCAGTACTTC,CASSVWTGDYEQYF
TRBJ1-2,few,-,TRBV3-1,TGTGCCAGCAGCCGGGACAACTATGGCTACACCTTC,CASSRDNYGYTF
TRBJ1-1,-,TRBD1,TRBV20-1,TGCAGTGCTAACAGGGGACAGGGCGCTGAAGCTTTCTTT,CSANRGQGAEAFF
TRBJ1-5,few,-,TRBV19,TGTGCCAGTAGTACCCTGACGGGGGGCGTTCAGCCCCAGCATTTT,CASSTLTGGVQPQHF
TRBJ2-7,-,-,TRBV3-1,TGTGCCAGCAGCCCCCGGACCCCCTACGAGCTGTACTTC,CASSPRTPYELYF
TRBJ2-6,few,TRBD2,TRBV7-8,TGTGCCAGCAGCCCTACACCGGGGGGGCACTCTGGGGCCAACGTCCTGACTTTC,CASSPTPGGHSGANVLTF
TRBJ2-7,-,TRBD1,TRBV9,TGTGCCAGCAGTGAGGTAGTCAGGCCTGACAGGGCGTACTACGAGCAGTACTTC,CASSEVVRPDRAYYEQYF
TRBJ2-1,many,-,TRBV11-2,TGTGCCAGCAGCTTAGAGGGGGTCGGGTTTTACAATGAGCAGTTCTTC,CASSLEGVGFYNEQFF
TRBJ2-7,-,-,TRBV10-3,TGTGCCATCAGCCGGGACCGCGTCTACGAGCAGCACTTC,CAISRDRVYEQHF
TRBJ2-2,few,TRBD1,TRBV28,TGTGCCAGCAGTTCAGGGGGCTCGGGCACCGGGGAGCTGTTTTTT,CASSSGGSGTGELFF
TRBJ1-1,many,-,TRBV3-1,TGTGCCAGCAGCCAAGGATTCCTGGACGTCTTCACTGAAGCTTTCTTT,CASSQGFLDVFTEAFF
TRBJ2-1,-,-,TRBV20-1,TGCAGTGCCACGGAGGGAATATACAATGAGCAGTTCTTC,CSATEGIYNEQFF
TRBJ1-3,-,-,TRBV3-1,TGTGCCAGCAGCCCGACCAAGGGAGGAAACACCATATATTTT,CASSPTKGGNTIYF
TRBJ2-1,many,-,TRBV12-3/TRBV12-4,TGTGCCAGCAGTTTAACTGCCCGAAGCTCCTACAATGAGCAGTTCTTC,CASSLTARSSYNEQFF
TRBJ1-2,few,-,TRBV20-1,TGCAGTGCTAGTCTTGGACAGAGATATGGCTACACCTTC,CSASLGQRYGYTF
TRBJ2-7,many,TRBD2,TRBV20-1,TGCAGTGCTGAGGGGGGACTAGGACTATACGAGCAGTACTTC,CSAEGGLGLYEQYF
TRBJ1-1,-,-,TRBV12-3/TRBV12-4,TGTGCCAGCACTAGACAGACGAACACTGAAGCTTTCTTT,CASTRQTNTEAFF
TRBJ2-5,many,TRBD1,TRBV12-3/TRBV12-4,TGTGCCAGCAGTCGGACAGGGCTTGAAGAGACCCAGTACTTC,CASSRTGLEETQYF
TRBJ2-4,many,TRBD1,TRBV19,TGTGCCAGTAGTATCGGACAGGGTAGAATAAACATTCAGTACTTC,CASSIGQGRINIQYF
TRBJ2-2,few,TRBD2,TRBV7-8,TGTGCCAGCAGCGGGGGACTAGCGGTCGAAACCGGGGAGCTGTTTTTT,CASSGGLAVETGELFF
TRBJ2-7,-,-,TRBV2,TGTGCCAGCAGCCCCACATGGAAATCCTACGAGCAGTACTTC,CASSPTWKSYEQYF
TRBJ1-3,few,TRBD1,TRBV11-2,TGTGCCAGCAGCTTAGGGACAGGACCTGGAAACACCATATATTTT,CASSLGTGPGNTIYF